This is a list of T cell receptor beta chains from one sample in a study of OX40 agonist ivuxolimab in advanced cancers. Measured with immunoSEQ multiplex PCR; TCRdb has only the in-frame clones, and not every one. The sample lists roughly 92,000 clones, roughly nine tenths occurring once. The sample consisted of CD4+ or CD8+ T cells sorted from blood, taken in a trial of the OX40 agonist ivuxolimab. The receptors here all came from an adult with an advanced solid tumor such as melanoma, head and neck, liver or kidney cancer. The CDR3 runs from the conserved cysteine through the conserved F or W. The D gene is left open where the match is weak. The size field is filled for only some rows; it gives once, few, many or a size class.

V	length	J	size	D	DNA	CDR3
TRBV27	12	TRBJ1-2	NA	NA	TGTGCCAGCAGAGGGATGGGGGACGGCTACACCTTC	CASRGMGDGYTF
TRBV2	13	TRBJ2-3	NA	NA	TGTGCCAGCAGTGATGATGGGGTAGATACGCAGTATTTT	CASSDDGVDTQYF
TRBV6-1	17	TRBJ2-3	once	NA	TGTGCCAGCACTGAACCGGGGACCACCACATACACAGATACGCAGTATTTT	CASTEPGTTTYTDTQYF
TRBV5-1	18	TRBJ2-3	NA	TRBD2	TGCGCCAGCAGCCGATACGGACTAGCGGGAGGTGCCACAGATACGCAGTATTTT	CASSRYGLAGGATDTQYF
TRBV6-6	15	TRBJ1-2	NA	TRBD1	TGTGCCAGCAGTTCCCATGACAGGGCCTACTATGGCTACACCTTC	CASSSHDRAYYGYTF
TRBV4-1	15	TRBJ1-1	NA	NA	TGCGCCAGCAGCCGGAGGGACCAAATAAACACTGAAGCTTTCTTT	CASSRRDQINTEAFF
TRBV4-1	16	TRBJ2-3	NA	NA	TGCGCCAGCAGCCAAGATTGGGGGGCCCGAGGAGATACGCAGTATTTT	CASSQDWGARGDTQYF
TRBV5-6	13	TRBJ2-7	NA	TRBD1	TGTGCCAGCAGCTTGCCGGACAGGTCCGAGCAGTACTTC	CASSLPDRSEQYF
TRBV27	12	TRBJ2-2	NA	NA	TGTGCCAGCGGGGTGGCAACCGGGGAGCTGTTTTTT	CASGVATGELFF
TRBV9	13	TRBJ1-3	NA	NA	TGTGCCAGCGGGCAGGGCTCTGGAAACACCATATATTTT	CASGQGSGNTIYF
TRBV4-1	16	TRBJ2-7	NA	TRBD2	TGCGCCAGCAGCCAAGACCCCAGCGGGAGAACGAACGAGCAGTACTTC	CASSQDPSGRTNEQYF
TRBV7-8	14	TRBJ2-1	many	TRBD2	TGTGCCAGCAGCCCTAATAGCGGGAGAATTGAGCAGTTCTTC	CASSPNSGRIEQFF
TRBV9	16	TRBJ2-1	NA	NA	TGTGCCAGCAGCGTAGAGGGGGATTTAGGGTACAATGAGCAGTTCTTC	CASSVEGDLGYNEQFF
TRBV5-1	16	TRBJ2-1	NA	TRBD2	TGCGCCAGCAGCTTAGGGACTAGCGGGTCTTTCAATGAGCAGTTCTTC	CASSLGTSGSFNEQFF
TRBV6-5	16	TRBJ2-7	NA	NA	TGTGCCAGCAGTTACTCCGCCGGGGGAGGGGGGAAGGAGCAGTACTTC	CASSYSAGGGGKEQYF
TRBV5-6	14	TRBJ2-1	NA	TRBD1	TGTGCCAGCAGTTATTACCCCGGGACAGGGGAGCAGTTCTTC	CASSYYPGTGEQFF
TRBV30	11	TRBJ2-7	NA	NA	TGTGCCTGGGGCGCCGCCGACGAGCAGTACTTC	CAWGAADEQYF
TRBV6-1	13	TRBJ1-2	NA	NA	TGTGCCAGCAGTGAACAGGGAGTCCTTGGCTACACCTTC	CASSEQGVLGYTF
TRBV28	16	TRBJ1-2	NA	TRBD1	TGTGCCAGCAGTTTAGCCAGGGACAGGAAGCTCAGTGGCTACACCTTC	CASSLARDRKLSGYTF
TRBV28	13	TRBJ1-2	NA	TRBD1	TGTGCCAGCAGTAGGGACAGGGCGACTGGCTACACCTTC	CASSRDRATGYTF
TRBV6-1	15	TRBJ2-2	NA	TRBD2	TGTGCCAGCACTTTAGCGGGAGGGGTCACCGGGGAGCTGTTTTTT	CASTLAGGVTGELFF
TRBV19	15	TRBJ2-5	NA	NA	TGTGCCAGTAGTTCCTCGGCGGCAAACCAAGAGACCCAGTACTTC	CASSSSAANQETQYF
TRBV27	13	TRBJ2-7	few	NA	TGTGCCAGCAGCGAGAACGTTGCCTACGAGCAGTACTTC	CASSENVAYEQYF
TRBV25-1	14	TRBJ1-1	NA	NA	TGTGCCAGCAGTATCAACAGGGTTACTCCTGAAGCTTTCTTT	CASSINRVTPEAFF
TRBV9	12	TRBJ1-1	few	TRBD1	TGTGCCAGCAACAGGGGGGACGGTGAAGCTTTCTTT	CASNRGDGEAFF
TRBV5-6	14	TRBJ2-7	once	NA	TGTGCCAGCAGCTCCCCGGGGCCTTACTACGAGCAGTACTTC	CASSSPGPYYEQYF
TRBV7-9	15	TRBJ2-7	few	TRBD2	TGTGCCAGCAGCCTTAGCGGGAGGGACTCCTACGAGCAGTACTTC	CASSLSGRDSYEQYF
TRBV7-7	17	TRBJ2-1	NA	TRBD2	TGTGCTAGCAGCTTAGGAGGGTTCGAGCGGGAGTGGAATGAGCAGTTCTTC	CASSLGGFEREWNEQFF
TRBV6-5	15	TRBJ2-1	NA	TRBD2	TGTGCCAGCAGTTACGGCGCGGGAGCGGGAAATGAGCAGTTCTTC	CASSYGAGAGNEQFF
TRBV6-1	13	TRBJ1-2	NA	NA	TGTGCCAGCAGCGTTTCAGCTAACTATGGCTACACCTTC	CASSVSANYGYTF
TRBV25-1	17	TRBJ2-3	NA	TRBD2	TGTGCCAGCAGTGAAAGTCTAGCGGGAGGGGTCACAGATACGCAGTATTTT	CASSESLAGGVTDTQYF
TRBV11-2	15	TRBJ2-4	NA	NA	TGTGCCAGCAGCCCTCAGCAGGGTGCCAAAAACATTCAGTACTTC	CASSPQQGAKNIQYF
TRBV19	13	TRBJ2-7	NA	TRBD2	TGTGCCAGTAGTATGTCTAGCGGGGGAAAGCAGTACTTC	CASSMSSGGKQYF
TRBV27	14	TRBJ2-2	NA	TRBD2	TGTGCCAGCTGGGGGGGAGGCTACACCGGGGAGCTGTTTTTT	CASWGGGYTGELFF
TRBV9	16	TRBJ2-1	NA	TRBD1	TGTGCCAGCAGCGTAGGACAGGGACAGGCCTACAATGAGCAGTTCTTC	CASSVGQGQAYNEQFF
TRBV5-1	16	TRBJ2-7	NA	NA	TGCGCCAGCAGCCTATTTTTTCACGGGAGCTCCTACGAGCAGTACTTC	CASSLFFHGSSYEQYF
TRBV5-6	15	TRBJ1-2	NA	NA	TGTGCCAGCAGCTTGGCCGGCCGGGTAAGGAATGGCTACACCTTC	CASSLAGRVRNGYTF
TRBV9	16	TRBJ1-4	NA	NA	TGTGCCAGCAGCGAACAGGGTGGGGGGACTAATGAAAAACTGTTTTTT	CASSEQGGGTNEKLFF